One TCR beta chain is described in this entry. Its antigen is currently unknown. The TCR beta cDNA libraries contained unique molecular identifiers. TCRdb reprocessed the PCR reads with MiXCR, giving one entry per CDR3 protein. This table has roughly 600,000 distinct CDR3 sequences, 44% appearing once. This record belongs to a study of post-analysis software for immune sequencing data. Overall study: Relapsing-remitting, secondary progressive and progressive-relapsing multiple sclerosis were all included among the disease courses.

The study's findings and limits: Controls had significantly higher normalized Chao1 diversity than multiple sclerosis patients.

Sequencing used blood. The clonotype was recovered from a girl aged 5-17 years with multiple sclerosis.

CDR3 amino acids: CASSLSSLEGETQYF. CDR3 DNA: TGTGCCAGCAGCTTAAGCTCCCTTGAGGGGGAGACCCAGTACTTC. The chain carries TRBV7-2 and TRBJ2-7; D possibly uses TRBD1 or TRBD2 (5 bases each). The DNA matches TRBJ2-5 better at its end, which makes the J call doubtful. This CDR3 region has 15 residues. Germline V lookup: CDR1 SGHTA, CDR2 FQGNSA.